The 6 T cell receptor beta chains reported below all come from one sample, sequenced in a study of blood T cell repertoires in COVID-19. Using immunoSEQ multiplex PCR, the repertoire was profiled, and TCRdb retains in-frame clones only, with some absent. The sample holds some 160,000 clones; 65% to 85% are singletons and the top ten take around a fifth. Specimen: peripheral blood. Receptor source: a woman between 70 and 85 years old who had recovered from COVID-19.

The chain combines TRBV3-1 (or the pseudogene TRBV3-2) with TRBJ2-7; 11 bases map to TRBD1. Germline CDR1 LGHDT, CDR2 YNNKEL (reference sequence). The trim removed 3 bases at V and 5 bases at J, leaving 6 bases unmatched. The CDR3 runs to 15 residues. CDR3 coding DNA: TGTGCCAGCAGCCACCGGGACAGGGGGTACCACGAGCAGTACTTC. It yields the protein CASSHRDRGYHEQYF.

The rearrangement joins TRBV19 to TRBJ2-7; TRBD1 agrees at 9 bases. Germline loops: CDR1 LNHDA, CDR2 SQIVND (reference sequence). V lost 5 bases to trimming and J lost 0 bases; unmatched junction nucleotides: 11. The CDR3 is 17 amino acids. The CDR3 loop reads CASSEDPGQGFSYEQYF. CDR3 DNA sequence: TGTGCCAGTAGTGAGGACCCGGGACAGGGCTTCTCCTACGAGCAGTACTTC.

This CDR3 reads CASSLAWTSEQYF. In nucleotides, the CDR3 is TGTGCCAGCAGCTTGGCTTGGACTAGTGAGCAGTACTTC. The chain recombines TRBV5-5 with TRBJ2-7; TRBD2 aligns across 7 bases. The V segment lost 0 bases and the J segment 7 bases; nucleotides outside the gene matches: 4. The CDR3 extends over 13 amino acids. Looked up from germline, CDR1 is SGHKS and CDR2 is YYEKEE (reference sequence).

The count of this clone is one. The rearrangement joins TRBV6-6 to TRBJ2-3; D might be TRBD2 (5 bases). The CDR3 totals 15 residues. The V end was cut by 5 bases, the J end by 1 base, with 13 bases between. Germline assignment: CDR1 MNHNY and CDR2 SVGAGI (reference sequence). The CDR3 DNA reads TGTGCCAGCAGTAACACTAGTCCCCGCACAGATACGCAGTATTTT. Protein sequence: CASSNTSPRTDTQYF.

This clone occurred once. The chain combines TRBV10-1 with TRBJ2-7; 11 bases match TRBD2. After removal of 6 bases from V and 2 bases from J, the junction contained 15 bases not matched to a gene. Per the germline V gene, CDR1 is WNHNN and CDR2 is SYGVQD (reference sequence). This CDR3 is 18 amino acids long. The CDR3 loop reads CASSAGLILAGEAYEQYF. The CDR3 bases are TGCGCCAGCAGCGCGGGGTTGATACTAGCGGGAGAGGCCTACGAGCAGTACTTC.

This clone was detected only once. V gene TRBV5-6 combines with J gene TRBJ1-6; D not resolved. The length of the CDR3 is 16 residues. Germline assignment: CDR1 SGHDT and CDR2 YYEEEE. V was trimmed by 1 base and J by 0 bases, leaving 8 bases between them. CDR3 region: CASSLLPSSYNSPLHF. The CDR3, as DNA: TGTGCCAGCAGCTTGCTGCCGAGCTCCTATAATTCACCCCTCCACTTT.